Given below is one TCR beta chain in context. With a duration under 2 months, the hyperthyroidism was newly diagnosed in patients aged 18 to 65. Fresh peripheral blood, about 9.6 ml, yielded the PBMCs. The sample comes from a study of T cells in Graves' hyperthyroidism and ophthalmopathy. Amplification targeted TCR beta CDR3 regions from RNA transcripts. HTBI primers were used for first-round RT-PCR of the TCR CDR3. TCRdb re-called the multiplex PCR reads through MiXCR, storing one row per CDR3 protein. The sample includes 600,000 to 800,000 distinct CDR3 sequences, approximately 40% of them seen just once. Per germline, CDR1 MNHEY and CDR2 SMNVEV (reference sequence). This CDR3 is built from 13 residues. V was pared by 2 bases and J by 6 bases, with 11 bases between.

The sequenced sample was blood. J is TRBJ2-7 and V is TRBV27; D gene ambiguous. This TCR came from a woman aged 40-49 years with Graves' hyperthyroidism. CDR3 in amino acids: CASSLGRELEQYF. The CDR3 DNA reads as TGTGCCAGCAGTTTAGGTCGCGAACTCGAGCAGTACTTC.